One and the same sample provided the 27 T cell receptor beta chains below, sequenced in a study of Ad26.COV2.S vaccination and SARS-CoV-2 variants. The method was immunoSEQ multiplex PCR; TCRdb's version includes in-frame clones alone and lacks a portion of them. The repertoire consists of about 480,000 clones, with 70% to 90% occurring once and the leading ten covering 13%. As for treatment: roughly 19 received Ad26.COV2.S at low or high dose, single or two shots; about five received placebo; per-sample allocation not given. The samples were gathered on day 63 after the first injection of vaccine or placebo. The specimen was peripheral blood, collected in a trial of Ad26.COV2.S vaccine versus placebo. All receptors come from a person aged 18 to 59 who received the Ad26.COV2.S COVID-19 vaccine or a placebo.

The V call is TRBV19, the J call TRBJ2-2, with 8 positions matching TRBD1. The length of the CDR3 is 16 residues. Germline lookup yields CDR1 LNHDA and CDR2 SQIVND (reference sequence). V was pared by 2 bases and J by 1 base, with 3 bases of the junction left unmatched. CDR3 DNA sequence: TGTGCCAGTAGTATACAGGGGGCGCGGAACACCGGGGAGCTGTTTTTT. It is translated as CASSIQGARNTGELFF.

This clone came up once. The chain recombines TRBV7-6 with TRBJ2-1; 9 bases fit TRBD2. Germline trimming cut 5 bases from V and 15 bases from J; bases unmatched to any gene: 14. Per the germline V gene, CDR1 is SGHVS and CDR2 is FNYEAQ. The CDR3 covers 14 residues. The CDR3 nucleotides are TGTGCCAGCAGCGGTAGGGTAGCGGGAGTTAGTTTGTTCTTC. Its protein product is CASSGRVAGVSLFF.

The V call is TRBV11-3, the J call TRBJ2-2; possibly TRBD1 for D (5 bases). Trimming removed 1 base at V and 14 bases at J, with 11 bases between. Germline lookup yields CDR1 SGHNT and CDR2 YENEEA. The CDR3 extends over 12 amino acids. CDR3 in amino acids: CASSLGQGELFF. The CDR3 DNA reads as TGTGCCAGCAGCTTAGGGCAGGGTGAACTGTTTTTT.

This clone was detected a few times. The chain links TRBV11-1 to TRBJ2-7; the D gene is possibly TRBD1 (6 bases). Germline CDR1 reads SGHAT; CDR2 reads FQDESV (reference sequence). V was trimmed by 5 bases and J by 6 bases, leaving 17 bases between them. This CDR3 is built from 14 residues. In DNA, the CDR3 is TGTGCCAGCAGCCCTACGGACAGCTTCCTCGAGCAGTACTTC. Residues: CASSPTDSFLEQYF.

CDR3 nucleotides: TGTGCCAGCAGCCGGGACACCTATAATCAGCCCCAGCATTTT. This gives the protein CASSRDTYNQPQHF. The chain uses TRBV5-8 and TRBJ1-5, with TRBD1 as a possible D gene (6 bases). CDR1 and CDR2 (germline): SGHTS, YDEGEE. V lost 4 bases to trimming and J lost 4 bases, with 12 bases between them. The CDR3 contains 14 residues.

This chain connects TRBV7-2 to TRBJ1-1; D is uncertain. This CDR3 is 16 amino acids long. The V end lost 5 bases, the J end lost 4 bases, and 20 bases lay between the germline ends. CDR1 and CDR2 (germline): SGHTA, FQGNSA. The CDR3, as DNA: TGTGCCAGCAGCCCCGGGGTTGGTGGGCGCGTCACTGAAGCTTTCTTT. Its protein product is CASSPGVGGRVTEAFF.

The chain links TRBV10-3 to TRBJ2-2; tentatively, D is TRBD2 (6 bases). The V gene lost 0 bases and the J gene lost 1 base, with 9 bases spanning the gap. The CDR3 is 16 amino acids. CDR1 is ENHRY, CDR2 SYGVKD, per germline. The CDR3 DNA follows: TGTGCCATCAGTGAGTCTAATAGCGGGAACACCGGGGAGCTGTTTTTT. Translating it yields CAISESNSGNTGELFF.

This chain connects TRBV14 to TRBJ2-1; unclear D gene. This CDR3 is built from 13 residues. In germline, CDR1 is SGHDN, CDR2 FVKESK. The V and J ends lost 3 bases and 7 bases respectively, with 10 bases between them. In nucleotides, the CDR3 is TGTGCCAGCAGCCACTTTGGTCGGAATGAGCAGTTCTTC. Translating gives CASSHFGRNEQFF. Drawing the rest from reference TRBV14 and TRBJ2-1, the complete variable domain is EAGVTQFPSHSVIEKGQTVTLRCDPISGHDNLYWYRRVMGKEIKFLLHFVKESKQDESGMPNNRFLAERTGGTYSTLKVQPAELEDSGVYFCASSHFGRNEQFFGPGTRLTVL.

V gene TRBV7-9 combines with J gene TRBJ2-5; D not resolved. The CDR3 length is 10 residues. Per germline, CDR1 SEHNR and CDR2 FQNEAQ (reference sequence). V lost 7 bases, J lost 1 base, and 1 base lay in between. For the CDR3, the DNA is TGTGCCAGCATCCAAGAGACCCAGTACTTC. This sequence encodes CASIQETQYF. Together with reference TRBV7-9 and TRBJ2-5, the CDR3 gives the full variable domain: DTGVSQNPRHKITKRGQNVTFRCDPISEHNRLYWYRQTLGQGPEFLTYFQNEAQLEKSRLLSDRFSAERPKGSFSTLEIQRTEQGDSAMYLCASIQETQYFGPGTRLLVL.

The chain has TRBV11-3 and TRBJ1-1, with TRBD1 as a possible D gene (5 bases). Trimming left V 5 bases short and J 1 base short, with 14 bases between. The CDR3 has 15 residues. CDR1 SGHNT and CDR2 YENEEA come from the germline V gene. The CDR3 DNA reads TGTGCCAGCAGCACCACAACAGGACCGAACACTGAAGCTTTCTTT. It encodes CASSTTTGPNTEAFF.

The V call is TRBV3-1 (or the pseudogene TRBV3-2), the J call TRBJ1-4; 7 bases are shared with TRBD1. This CDR3 region has 14 residues. The trim removed 7 bases at V and 10 bases at J, leaving 12 bases unmatched. The germline gives CDR1 LGHDT, CDR2 YNNKEL (reference sequence). The CDR3 protein is CASNRQGDPGKLFF. In nucleotides, the CDR3 is TGTGCCAGCAACCGACAGGGAGACCCGGGAAAACTGTTTTTT.

This clone has just one count. This chain joins TRBV25-1 and TRBJ1-1, with D perhaps matching TRBD1 (6 bases). Between the trimmed V and J ends, which lost 4 bases and 2 bases, there was a span of 11 bases. The CDR3 covers 14 residues. CDR1 and CDR2 (germline): MGHDK, SYGVNS. The CDR3 reads CASSGTAGNTEAFF. Written as DNA, the CDR3 is TGTGCCAGCAGTGGGACAGCGGGAAACACTGAAGCTTTCTTT. The entire variable domain, with the rest obtained from reference TRBV25-1 and TRBJ1-1, is as follows: EADIYQTPRYLVIGTGKKITLECSQTMGHDKMYWYQQDPGMELHLIHYSYGVNSTEKGDLSSESTVSRIRTEHFPLTLESARPSHTSQYLCASSGTAGNTEAFFGQGTRLTVV.

The rearrangement joins TRBV18 to TRBJ1-1; D not resolved. CDR3 length: 13 residues. In germline, CDR1 is KGHSH, CDR2 LQKENI. Trimming shortened V by 3 bases and J by 0 bases, and 5 bases separated the two germline ends. The CDR3 nucleotides are TGTGCCAGCTCACCTGAGTTGAACACTGAAGCTTTCTTT. As protein: CASSPELNTEAFF.

The rearrangement uses TRBV19 and TRBJ2-7; a possible D gene is TRBD1 (6 bases). This CDR3 has 12 amino acids. CDR1 and CDR2 (germline): LNHDA, SQIVND (reference sequence). Trimming took off 8 bases at V and 1 base at J, with 9 bases between the two ends. The CDR3 spells CASGDISYEQYF. CDR3 in DNA: TGTGCCAGTGGGGACATATCCTACGAGCAGTACTTC.

The chain carries TRBV9 and TRBJ1-6, with D possibly matching TRBD1 (6 bases). The CDR3 extends over 15 amino acids. Germline values: CDR1 SGDLS, CDR2 YYNGEE. V gave up 5 bases and J gave up 6 bases, with 15 bases separating them. The CDR3 nucleotides read TGTGCCAGCAGTCAGGGACACCCCCGTAATTCACCCCTCCACTTT. Protein: CASSQGHPRNSPLHF.

The chain combines TRBV3-1 (or the pseudogene TRBV3-2) with TRBJ1-2; a possible D gene is TRBD1 (6 bases). With 0 bases removed from V and 2 bases from J, the gap between germline ends came to 13 bases. CDR3 length: 16 amino acids. CDR1 LGHDT and CDR2 YNNKEL come from the germline V gene (reference sequence). Written as DNA, the CDR3 is TGTGCCAGCAGCCAAGATTATCGGACAGCCAACTATGGCTACACCTTC. It translates to CASSQDYRTANYGYTF.

This clone was observed a single time. V and J are TRBV3-1 (or the pseudogene TRBV3-2) and TRBJ1-1; unclear D gene. CDR1 and CDR2 (germline): LGHDT, YNNKEL (reference sequence). The CDR3 consists of 13 residues. Trimming took 2 bases from V and 10 from J, leaving 14 bases between them. The DNA for the CDR3 is TGTGCCAGCAGCCAAAAGTATCTGGGAACAGCTTTCTTT. It codes for CASSQKYLGTAFF.

This clone has a handful of counts. The rearrangement links TRBV10-1 to TRBJ1-2; 11 nucleotides agree with TRBD1. From germline, CDR1 is WNHNN and CDR2 SYGVQD (reference sequence). This CDR3 region has 18 residues. The J segment lost 6 bases and the V segment lost 0 bases, leaving 12 bases of the junction unmatched. As DNA, the CDR3 is TGCGCCAGCAGTGAGTCGCTAGACTACCTGGACAGGGGGCATGGCTACACCTTC. Protein sequence: CASSESLDYLDRGHGYTF.

The rearrangement uses TRBV29-1 and TRBJ1-1, with D maybe TRBD1 (5 bases). This CDR3 is 12 amino acids long. The V gene's germline CDR1 is SQVTM and CDR2 ANQGSEA. The V and J ends lost 3 bases and 4 bases respectively, with 9 bases between them. DNA of the CDR3: TGCAGCGTTGACAGGGAGAGCACTGAAGCTTTCTTT. Translating it yields CSVDRESTEAFF.

This sequence joins TRBV4-3 and TRBJ2-6, with 7 bases lining up with TRBD2. V shed 0 bases and J 4 bases; nucleotides not matched to a gene: 9. CDR1 is LGHNA and CDR2 is YSLEER in the germline V gene. The CDR3 loop spans 18 amino acids. The CDR3 protein is CASSQEARGREGANVLTF. DNA of the CDR3: TGCGCCAGCAGCCAAGAGGCCCGTGGGAGGGAGGGGGCCAACGTCCTGACTTTC.

The V and J genes are TRBV30 and TRBJ2-2; maybe TRBD2 (6 bases). The ends were cut back, 8 bases at V and 8 bases at J, with 21 bases in the middle. Germline CDR1 is GTSNPN and CDR2 is SVGIG (reference sequence). The CDR3 spans 14 residues. CDR3 amino acids: CAGLTGLQGGELFF. As DNA, the CDR3 is TGTGCCGGACTAACGGGACTCCAGGGAGGGGAGCTGTTTTTT.

This rearrangement joins TRBV29-1 to TRBJ2-1, with 7 bases matching TRBD2. The CDR3 consists of 15 residues. The ends lost 5 bases at V and 0 bases at J; junction bases unmatched: 7. Germline V gives CDR1 SQVTM, CDR2 ANQGSEA. CDR3 DNA: TGCAGCGTTAACCTAGCGGAGCGCTCCTACAATGAGCAGTTCTTC. This gives the protein CSVNLAERSYNEQFF.

Note on this clone: The sample carries other DNA sequences with the same CDR3. The chain combines TRBV5-1 with TRBJ2-3; D gene ambiguous. Germline V CDR1 and CDR2: SGHRS, YFSETQ. The CDR3 is 14 amino acids. V was cut by 0 bases and J by 1 base, with 6 bases left in between. DNA of the CDR3: TGCGCCAGCAGCTTGGCCCGGGGCACAGATACGCAGTATTTT. Residues: CASSLARGTDTQYF.

V and J are TRBV28 and TRBJ2-7, with TRBD2 identical over 8 bases. Per the germline V gene, CDR1 is MDHEN and CDR2 is SYDVKM. The CDR3 is made up of 15 amino acids. V was pared by 9 bases and J by 3 bases, with 13 bases of the junction left unmatched. The CDR3 protein is CASHLAGGTDYEQYF. As DNA, the CDR3 is TGTGCCAGTCACCTAGCGGGTGGGACCGACTACGAGCAGTACTTC.

The J gene is TRBJ1-5, the V gene TRBV7-2, with D uncertain. Trimming removed 1 base at V and 7 bases at J, with 11 bases between. Looked up from germline, CDR1 is SGHTA and CDR2 is FQGNSA. There are 14 residues in the CDR3. DNA for the CDR3: TGTGCCAGCAGCTTAGGCACTCTTATGCAGCCCCAGCATTTT. This codes for CASSLGTLMQPQHF.

The V call is TRBV14, the J call TRBJ2-2; D remains unclear. The CDR3 sequence is 13 residues long. CDR1 is SGHDN and CDR2 is FVKESK in the germline V gene. With 1 base removed from V and 7 bases from J, the gap between germline ends came to 7 bases. The DNA for the CDR3 is TGTGCCAGCAGCCAAGCAGTAGGCGGGGAGCTGTTTTTT. Its protein product is CASSQAVGGELFF.

This clone was seen just once. This sequence joins TRBV7-8 and TRBJ2-1, with D uncertain. The CDR3 is made up of 15 amino acids. Germline V gene data show CDR1 as SGHVS and CDR2 as FQNEAQ. Trimming removed 2 bases from V and 5 bases from J, with 13 bases in between. The CDR3 loop reads CASSLWGTTNNEQFF. The CDR3 DNA reads as TGTGCCAGCAGCTTATGGGGTACTACGAACAATGAGCAGTTCTTC. Based on the CDR3 plus reference TRBV7-8 and TRBJ2-1, the full variable domain is GAGVSQSPRYKVAKRGQDVALRCDPISGHVSLFWYQQALGQGPEFLTYFQNEAQLDKSGLPSDRFFAERPEGSVSTLKIQRTQQEDSAVYLCASSLWGTTNNEQFFGPGTRLTVL.